This TCR beta chain stems from a study of T cells in Graves' hyperthyroidism and ophthalmopathy. Ophthalmopathy cases scored 3 or more on the Clinical Activity Score and 4 or more on NOSPECS grade, with duration below 3 months. RNA transcripts gave rise to amplified TCR beta CDR3 regions. First-round RT-PCR targeting the TCR CDR3 was performed with the HTBI primer set. MiXCR, applied by TCRdb to the multiplex PCR reads, yields one record per CDR3 protein. The sample has about half a million distinct CDR3 sequences; around 22% are singletons. V was pared by 0 bases and J by 5 bases, with 14 bases between. This CDR3 comprises 15 residues. Germline CDR1 and CDR2: SGHRS and YFSETQ.

This TCR was recovered from a young woman with Graves' ophthalmopathy. The sample consisted of blood. The V gene is TRBV5-1, the J gene TRBJ2-5, with D perhaps matching TRBD2 (5 bases). CDR3 in DNA: TGCGCCAGCAGCTTGGGATCGGTGGACTTGGAGACCCAGTACTTC. Protein sequence: CASSLGSVDLETQYF. The variable domain in full, completed from reference TRBV5-1 and TRBJ2-5, reads KAGVTQTPRYLIKTRGQQVTLSCSPISGHRSVSWYQQTPGQGLQFLFEYFSETQRNKGNFPGRFSGRQFSNSRSEMNVSTLELGDSALYLCASSLGSVDLETQYFGPGTRLLVL.